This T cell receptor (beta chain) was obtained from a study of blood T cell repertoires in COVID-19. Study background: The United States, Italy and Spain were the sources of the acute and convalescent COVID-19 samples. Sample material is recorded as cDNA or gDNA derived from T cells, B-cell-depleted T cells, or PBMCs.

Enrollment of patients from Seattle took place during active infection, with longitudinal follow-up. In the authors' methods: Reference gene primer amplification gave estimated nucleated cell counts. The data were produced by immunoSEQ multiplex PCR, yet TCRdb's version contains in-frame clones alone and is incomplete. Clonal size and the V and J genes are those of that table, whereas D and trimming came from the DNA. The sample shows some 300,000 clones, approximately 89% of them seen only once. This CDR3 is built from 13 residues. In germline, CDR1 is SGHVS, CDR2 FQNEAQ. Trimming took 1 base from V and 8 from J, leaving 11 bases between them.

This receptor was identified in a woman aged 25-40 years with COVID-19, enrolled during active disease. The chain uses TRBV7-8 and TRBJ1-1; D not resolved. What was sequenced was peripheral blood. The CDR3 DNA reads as TGTGCCAGCAGCTTAGAGCGCTTCTCCGAAGCTTTCTTT. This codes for CASSLERFSEAFF.